The entry below gives a single T cell receptor beta chain sequence along with its context. TEMRA cells were FACS-enriched, while CD8+ and CD4+ T cells were negatively isolated. These data originate in a study of CD8 T cells in Susac syndrome. With random hexamers, about 0.5 to 1 ug RNA was reverse transcribed. Via MiXCR, TCRdb re-called the immunoSEQ multiplex PCR reads, giving one row per CDR3 protein. The sample lists more than 110,000 distinct CDR3 sequences, around 94% occurring once. This CDR3 is built from 14 residues. Looked up from germline, CDR1 is SGDLS and CDR2 is YYNGEE. The junction had 6 bases not matched to a gene; V was cut back by 0 bases and J by 9 bases.

The sample comprised CD8+ T cells from PBMCs. This chain joins TRBV9 and TRBJ2-1; TRBD1 matches 7 bases. The clonotype comes from a human donor in good health. CDR3 loop: CASSVADRVGEQFF. In nucleotides, the CDR3 is TGTGCCAGCAGCGTAGCTGACAGGGTTGGTGAGCAGTTCTTC.